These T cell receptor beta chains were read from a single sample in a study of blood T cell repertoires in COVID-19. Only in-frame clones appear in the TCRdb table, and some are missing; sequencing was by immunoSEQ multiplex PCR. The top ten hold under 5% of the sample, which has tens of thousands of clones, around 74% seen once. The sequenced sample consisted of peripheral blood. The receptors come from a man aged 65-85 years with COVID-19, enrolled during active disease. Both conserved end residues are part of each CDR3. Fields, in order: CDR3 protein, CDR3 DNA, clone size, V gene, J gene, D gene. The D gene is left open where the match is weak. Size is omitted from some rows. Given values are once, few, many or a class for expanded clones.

CASSEYGEQGGYTF	TGTGCCAGCAGTGAATACGGGGAACAGGGTGGCTACACCTTC	NA	TRBV2	TRBJ1-2	NA
CASRGWGFTEAFF	TGTGCCAGTAGGGGGTGGGGTTTCACTGAAGCTTTCTTT	NA	TRBV12-3/TRBV12-4	TRBJ1-1	NA
CASSPTTTGGAGTEAFF	TGTGCCAGCTCACCAACTACGACAGGGGGCGCGGGCACTGAAGCTTTCTTT	NA	TRBV18	TRBJ1-1	TRBD1
CAISESLRTAENTEAFF	TGTGCCATCAGTGAGTCTTTACGGACAGCGGAGAACACTGAAGCTTTCTTT	NA	TRBV10-3	TRBJ1-1	NA
CASSSRDTQYF	TGTGCCAGCAGTTCCAGGGATACGCAGTATTTT	NA	TRBV28	TRBJ2-3	NA
CASSRRVYNEQFF	TGTGCCAGCAGTCGAAGAGTTTACAATGAGCAGTTCTTC	NA	TRBV27	TRBJ2-1	NA
CASSSGTGYNEQFF	TGTGCCAGCAGCTCCGGGACAGGCTACAATGAGCAGTTCTTC	NA	TRBV7-3	TRBJ2-1	TRBD1
CASSLGTGDQPQHF	TGCGCCAGCAGCTTGGGAACAGGGGACCAGCCCCAGCATTTT	few	TRBV5-1	TRBJ1-5	TRBD1
CASSDFRDGTQYF	TGTGCCAGCAGTGATTTTAGAGATGGGACCCAGTACTTC	many	TRBV6-1	TRBJ2-5	NA
CASSLGGQGVDEQYF	TGTGCCAGCAGCTTGGGGGGACAGGGGGTCGACGAGCAGTACTTC	NA	TRBV5-6	TRBJ2-7	TRBD1
CASSQSLAGGEQFF	TGCGCCAGCAGCCAGTCCCTAGCGGGAGGCGAGCAGTTCTTC	few	TRBV4-3	TRBJ2-1	TRBD2
CACRDRGYEQYF	TGTGCCTGCCGGGACAGGGGCTACGAGCAGTACTTC	NA	TRBV30	TRBJ2-7	TRBD1
CASSGSGYQETQYF	TGTGCCAGCAGCGGTAGCGGGTACCAAGAGACCCAGTACTTC	NA	TRBV9	TRBJ2-5	TRBD2
CASSLLAGADTQYF	TGTGCCAGCAGCTTACTAGCGGGAGCAGATACGCAGTATTTT	few	TRBV7-2	TRBJ2-3	TRBD2
CASSFGDLMNTEAFF	TGCGCCAGCAGTTTTGGAGACCTAATGAACACTGAAGCTTTCTTT	NA	TRBV5-1	TRBJ1-1	NA
CASSQEWASVIDTQYF	TGCGCCAGCAGCCAAGAATGGGCGTCCGTGATCGATACGCAGTATTTT	NA	TRBV4-3	TRBJ2-3	NA
CASSLEQWERETQYF	TGTGCCAGCAGTTTAGAGCAGTGGGAGAGGGAGACCCAGTACTTC	NA	TRBV28	TRBJ2-5	NA
CASSLQGPGYTEAFF	TGTGCCAGCAGCCTCCAAGGCCCAGGGTACACTGAAGCTTTCTTT	NA	TRBV7-3	TRBJ1-1	NA
CASTPSWEAEAFF	TGTGCCAGCACCCCAAGTTGGGAGGCTGAAGCTTTCTTT	few	TRBV12-3/TRBV12-4	TRBJ1-1	NA
CASSLTKGNEQFF	TGTGCCAGCAGCTTAACGAAGGGGAATGAGCAGTTCTTC	few	TRBV7-3	TRBJ2-1	NA
CASSQGVGQGGEKLFF	TGTGCCAGCAGCCAAGGAGTAGGGCAGGGAGGTGAAAAACTGTTTTTT	NA	TRBV4-2	TRBJ1-4	NA
CSVEEGARPYEQYF	TGCAGCGTTGAGGAGGGAGCGCGACCCTACGAGCAGTACTTC	few	TRBV29-1	TRBJ2-7	NA
CATKKGGISETQYF	TGTGCCACCAAAAAAGGGGGAATTTCAGAGACCCAGTACTTC	NA	TRBV15	TRBJ2-5	NA
CASSYSWAETAYGYTF	TGTGCCAGCAGTTACTCGTGGGCAGAAACTGCTTATGGCTACACCTTC	few	TRBV6-5	TRBJ1-2	NA
CASSPTGNTIYF	TGTGCCAGCAGCCCCACTGGAAACACCATATATTTT	NA	TRBV3-1/TRBV3-2	TRBJ1-3	NA
CASSYSLNSGNDNEQFF	TGTGCCAGCTCATATAGCCTGAATAGCGGGAACGACAATGAGCAGTTCTTC	NA	TRBV18	TRBJ2-1	TRBD2
CASSLFALGTEFNQPQHF	TGCGCCAGCAGCTTGTTTGCTCTCGGGACAGAATTCAATCAGCCCCAGCATTTT	NA	TRBV5-1	TRBJ1-5	TRBD1
CASSDRGRSNEKLFF	TGTGCCAGCAGTGACAGGGGGCGGAGTAATGAAAAACTGTTTTTT	NA	TRBV27	TRBJ1-4	TRBD1
CASSLVYGVPPDTQYF	TGTGCCAGCAGCTTAGTTTACGGGGTTCCCCCAGATACGCAGTATTTT	NA	TRBV11-2	TRBJ2-3	NA
CAISETGGDQPQHF	TGTGCCATCAGTGAGACAGGGGGAGATCAGCCCCAGCATTTT	NA	TRBV10-3	TRBJ1-5	TRBD1
CASSQDPTGSSGANVLTF	TGTGCCAGCAGCCAAGATCCTACAGGATCCTCTGGGGCCAACGTCCTGACTTTC	NA	TRBV3-1/TRBV3-2	TRBJ2-6	NA
CASSYSPGVGNTIYF	TGTGCCAGCAGTTACTCTCCAGGGGTCGGAAACACCATATATTTT	NA	TRBV6-5	TRBJ1-3	NA
CASSFQGFWAEAFF	TGTGCCAGCAGCTTTCAGGGATTTTGGGCTGAAGCTTTCTTT	NA	TRBV11-1	TRBJ1-1	NA
CASSPGDSSTDTQYF	TGTGCCAGCAGCCCCGGGGATTCTAGCACAGATACGCAGTATTTT	once	TRBV3-1/TRBV3-2	TRBJ2-3	NA
CASSLPGYGYTF	TGCGCCAGCAGCCTCCCGGGCTATGGCTACACCTTC	NA	TRBV4-1	TRBJ1-2	NA
CASSVMGSSYNEQFF	TGTGCCAGCAGTGTAATGGGGAGCTCCTACAATGAGCAGTTCTTC	NA	TRBV28	TRBJ2-1	NA
CASSLGRGQGRSGANVLTF	TGTGCCAGCAGTTTAGGTAGGGGACAGGGCCGCTCTGGGGCCAACGTCCTGACTTTC	NA	TRBV28	TRBJ2-6	TRBD1
CASSLSAEAFF	TGTGCCAGCAGCTTATCTGCTGAAGCTTTCTTT	NA	TRBV7-9	TRBJ1-1	NA
CASSLLTFGQSTNEKLFF	TGTGCCAGCAGCCTACTAACCTTCGGACAGTCCACTAATGAAAAACTGTTTTTT	NA	TRBV7-8	TRBJ1-4	NA
CASSPAGGSHNSPLHF	TGTGCCAGCTCACCTGCTGGAGGGAGCCATAATTCACCCCTCCACTTT	NA	TRBV18	TRBJ1-6	NA
CASSLDREETQYF	TGTGCCAGCAGCCTCGACAGGGAAGAGACCCAGTACTTC	NA	TRBV7-3	TRBJ2-5	TRBD1
CASSLVGQGSYEQYF	TGTGCCAGCAGCTTAGTTGGGCAGGGCTCCTACGAGCAGTACTTC	NA	TRBV7-2	TRBJ2-7	NA
CASSTFTATGHEQFF	TGTGCCAGCAGTACTTTTACCGCGACAGGGCATGAGCAGTTCTTC	NA	TRBV6-4	TRBJ2-1	TRBD1
CASSWTGGNSPLHF	TGTGCCAGCAGTTGGACAGGGGGCAATTCACCCCTCCACTTT	NA	TRBV27	TRBJ1-6	TRBD1
CSVSRPGTGYYEQYF	TGCAGCGTCTCCCGCCCGGGGACAGGGTATTACGAGCAGTACTTC	many	TRBV29-1	TRBJ2-7	TRBD1
CASSGGGLNTEAFF	TGTGCCAGCAGCGGTGGGGGGTTGAACACTGAAGCTTTCTTT	NA	TRBV9	TRBJ1-1	NA
CASSHPGTGLYEQYF	TGTGCCAGTAGTCATCCCGGGACAGGGTTGTACGAGCAGTACTTC	few	TRBV19	TRBJ2-7	TRBD1
CAISVRDRSTDTQYF	TGTGCCATCAGTGTCCGGGATAGGAGCACAGATACGCAGTATTTT	NA	TRBV10-3	TRBJ2-3	NA
CASSPAGGVRYNEQFF	TGCGCCAGCAGCCCGGCGGGGGGGGTACGGTACAATGAGCAGTTCTTC	NA	TRBV10-1	TRBJ2-1	TRBD2
CASRTLLAGPTDTQYF	TGTGCCAGCAGGACCTTACTAGCGGGGCCCACAGATACGCAGTATTTT	once	TRBV28	TRBJ2-3	TRBD2
CASSPRLAGLGDTQYF	TGTGCCAGTAGTCCCAGACTAGCGGGTCTTGGAGATACGCAGTATTTT	NA	TRBV19	TRBJ2-3	TRBD2
CASSHRTSAGSNEQFF	TGTGCCAGCAGCCATAGGACTAGCGCAGGCAGCAATGAGCAGTTCTTC	NA	TRBV3-1/TRBV3-2	TRBJ2-1	TRBD2
CSVEGTGGLGTEAFF	TGCAGCGTTGAGGGGACAGGGGGCCTGGGCACTGAAGCTTTCTTT	NA	TRBV29-1	TRBJ1-1	TRBD1
CASSRELAGYNEQYF	TGTGCCAGCAGCCGAGAACTAGCGGGATACAACGAGCAGTACTTC	NA	TRBV7-8	TRBJ2-7	TRBD2
CASSPGQGAPMFGYTF	TGCGCCAGCAGCCCCGGACAGGGGGCGCCGATGTTTGGCTACACCTTC	NA	TRBV5-1	TRBJ1-2	TRBD1
CASSLGGPYEQYF	TGTGCCAGCAGCTTAGGAGGGCCCTACGAGCAGTACTTC	NA	TRBV7-2	TRBJ2-7	NA
CSAQPDRGLPETQYF	TGCAGCGCCCAGCCGGACAGGGGGTTACCGGAGACCCAGTACTTC	NA	TRBV29-1	TRBJ2-5	TRBD1
CASSYGTGAEAFF	TGCGCCAGCAGCTACGGGACAGGGGCTGAAGCTTTCTTT	NA	TRBV5-1	TRBJ1-1	TRBD1
CSVEGLALSPDTQYF	TGCAGCGTTGAAGGACTAGCCCTAAGCCCAGATACGCAGTATTTT	NA	TRBV29-1	TRBJ2-3	TRBD2